Listed below are T cell receptor beta chains from one sample, sequenced in a study of blood T cell repertoires in COVID-19. Repertoires were generated with immunoSEQ multiplex PCR, while TCRdb's copy carries only in-frame clones and drops some. The sample yields over 200,000 clones, 80% to 85% seen once. The sample taken for sequencing was peripheral blood. The receptors stem from a human donor in a cohort sampled during active COVID-19. Each CDR3 is given with its conserved first and last residue. D genes are given only for firm matches. Clone sizes are given selectively: once, few, many, or a class where the clone is expanded.

cdr3_nt | cdr3_aa | d_call | j_call | clone_size | v_call
TGTGCCAGTAGTGGGTGGACCCGGGATAAGGATGAGCAGTTCTTC | CASSGWTRDKDEQFF | - | TRBJ2-1 | once | TRBV19
TGTGCCACCAGCAGAGCGGGTCCGAGCTCCTACGAGCAGTACTTC | CATSRAGPSSYEQYF | - | TRBJ2-7 | - | TRBV15
TGTGCCACCAGCTGGACTAGCGGGACCTACGAGCAGTACTTC | CATSWTSGTYEQYF | TRBD2 | TRBJ2-7 | - | TRBV15
TGTGCCAGCAGAGTAGCGGGTACCTACAATGAGCAGTTCTTC | CASRVAGTYNEQFF | TRBD2 | TRBJ2-1 | - | TRBV28
TGTGCCACCCCCGGGAGGCCCGGCGATAATTCACCCCTCCACTTT | CATPGRPGDNSPLHF | - | TRBJ1-6 | few | TRBV28
TGTGCCAGCAGCTCGGGAAGGCATGAGCAGTTCTTC | CASSSGRHEQFF | - | TRBJ2-1 | - | TRBV5-5
TGTGCCAGCAGCTTACTCCCTGCCGGGAGTTTCACCGGGGAGCTGTTTTTT | CASSLLPAGSFTGELFF | - | TRBJ2-2 | - | TRBV7-6
TGTGCCAGCTCACCCCGACAGGATTCCTACGAGCAGTACTTC | CASSPRQDSYEQYF | - | TRBJ2-7 | - | TRBV18
TGTGCCTGGAGTTGGGGACAGGGCTACTATGGCTACACCTTC | CAWSWGQGYYGYTF | TRBD1 | TRBJ1-2 | - | TRBV30
TGTGCCAGCAGCGAGACTCCGGCAACTAATGAAAAACTGTTTTTT | CASSETPATNEKLFF | - | TRBJ1-4 | - | TRBV27
TGCGCCAGCAGCCATCCCACTAGCGGGATTACGAACACCGGGGAGCTGTTTTTT | CASSHPTSGITNTGELFF | TRBD2 | TRBJ2-2 | - | TRBV4-3
TGTGCCAGCAGTTCCCCGGACTGGTCCTACGAGCAGTACTTC | CASSSPDWSYEQYF | - | TRBJ2-7 | once | TRBV6-6
TGCGCCAGCAGCTACATGGCGGGAGGGCCCGGCGAGCAGTTCTTC | CASSYMAGGPGEQFF | TRBD2 | TRBJ2-1 | - | TRBV5-1
TGTGCCAGTGGGAGACAGGCGCACTCCTACGAGCAGTACTTC | CASGRQAHSYEQYF | - | TRBJ2-7 | - | TRBV5-6
TGTGCCAGCAGCCGGGGGGTGGGGTATGGCTACACCTTC | CASSRGVGYGYTF | - | TRBJ1-2 | - | TRBV7-2
TGTGCCAGTAGTATGTCAGGGGAAGGTATCAAGCCCCAGCATTTT | CASSMSGEGIKPQHF | - | TRBJ1-5 | - | TRBV19
TGTGCCAGCAGCTTAGGGGCAGCTTCAGGGCCCCAGCATTTT | CASSLGAASGPQHF | - | TRBJ1-5 | - | TRBV7-8
TGTGCCAGCAGCTTTCATTTCGGACTGTCGTGGAACACTGAAGCTTTCTTT | CASSFHFGLSWNTEAFF | - | TRBJ1-1 | - | TRBV7-2
TGTGCCAGCAGCTCCGGCCACAGGGACGAAAAACTGTTTTTT | CASSSGHRDEKLFF | - | TRBJ1-4 | few | TRBV6-6
TGCGCCAGCAGCTTGGGAGGGAGTTCAAATGAGCAGTTCTTC | CASSLGGSSNEQFF | - | TRBJ2-1 | - | TRBV5-1
TGTGCCACCAGCAGAGGGACAGGGGGCTTGGAACCCTCTGGGGAAAAACTGTTTTTT | CATSRGTGGLEPSGEKLFF | TRBD1 | TRBJ1-4 | - | TRBV15
TGCGCCAGCAGCCCGCTGACTAGCGCCTACGAGCAGTACTTC | CASSPLTSAYEQYF | TRBD2 | TRBJ2-7 | - | TRBV5-1
TGTGCCAGCAGCGGCGAGGGGAGACAGGGGAACACCGGGGAGCTGTTTTTT | CASSGEGRQGNTGELFF | TRBD1 | TRBJ2-2 | - | TRBV9
TGTGCCAGCAGTTTCGGGGGAGGGCTCTACGAGCAGTACTTC | CASSFGGGLYEQYF | TRBD2 | TRBJ2-7 | - | TRBV27
TGTGCCAGCAGTTCCCCTCAGGGGAACACTGAAGCTTTCTTT | CASSSPQGNTEAFF | - | TRBJ1-1 | - | TRBV27
TGTGCCAGCTCACCACCGGCAGGGCGCGAGACCCAGTACTTC | CASSPPAGRETQYF | - | TRBJ2-5 | once | TRBV18
TGTGCCAGCAGCCCCCGGGCTAGCGGGAGGGCCTACGAGCAGTACTTC | CASSPRASGRAYEQYF | TRBD2 | TRBJ2-7 | - | TRBV7-9
TGTGCCAGCAGCCAAGCAGGGGGCTCCTACGAGCAGTACTTC | CASSQAGGSYEQYF | TRBD1 | TRBJ2-7 | - | TRBV3-1/TRBV3-2
TGTGCCAGCATTGCAGGGGGCGCAAATTCACCCCTCCACTTT | CASIAGGANSPLHF | TRBD1 | TRBJ1-6 | - | TRBV28
TGTGCCACCCGAAGAGGACAGTTCTATGGCTACACCTTC | CATRRGQFYGYTF | - | TRBJ1-2 | - | TRBV28
TGCGCCAGCAGCTGGGGTCTAGCGGGAGGGCCAGGAGATACGCAGTATTTT | CASSWGLAGGPGDTQYF | TRBD2 | TRBJ2-3 | - | TRBV5-1